This TCR beta chain was identified during a study of post-analysis software for immune sequencing data. Points on this clonotype: Antigen unknown.

Incorporated into the TCR beta cDNA libraries were unique molecular identifiers, which served to reduce PCR and sequencing biases. From the PCR reads, TCRdb called clonotypes with MiXCR, one entry per CDR3 protein. The sample shows more than 350,000 distinct CDR3 sequences, 39% of them seen only once. The V gene lost 0 bases and the J gene lost 2 bases, with 8 bases spanning the gap. The CDR3 sequence is 14 residues long. Study results and limitations: Patients used five TRBV segments, including TRBV5-6, TRBV5-1 and TRBV20-1, more often than controls.

This clonotype was obtained from a girl aged 2 to 10 with multiple sclerosis. V gene TRBV12-3 or TRBV12-4 combines with J gene TRBJ2-7; the D is unclear. The sample comprised blood. For the CDR3, the DNA is TGTGCCAGCAGTTTAGCAGTTAACCCCTACGAGCAGTACTTC. Translation: CASSLAVNPYEQYF.